This T cell receptor (beta chain) was recovered during a study of T cell responses to AZD1222 COVID-19 vaccine. Trimming took off 4 bases at V and 5 bases at J, with 11 bases between the two ends. Germline lookup yields CDR1 SEHNR and CDR2 FQNEAQ (reference sequence). CDR3 length: 14 residues. With respect to this clone: Its antigen is still unknown.

Study-level results: There were mostly white British donors and more females than males, and clonal diversity was possibly underestimated.

Clones were read by immunoSEQ multiplex PCR, and TCRdb kept only the in-frame ones, dropping some. The profile covers about 97,000 clones, with roughly nine tenths appearing a single time and approximately 8.3% taken by the ten largest. Here the sequenced sample was peripheral blood, taken on day 0 of AZD1222 vaccination. This clonotype was sampled from an adult in good health. V and J are TRBV7-9 and TRBJ2-2; maybe TRBD2 (6 bases). The CDR3 DNA reads as TGTGCCAGCAGCTCCAGGGAGGAGACCGGGGAGCTGTTTTTT. Encoded protein: CASSSREETGELFF.